These 21 T cell receptor delta chains originate from one sample sequenced in a study of γδ T cells in repeated Plasmodium falciparum infection (dated by TCRdb to 2020 to 2023). For bulk TCR repertoire analysis, Vgamma9/Vdelta2+ and Vdelta2-negative gammadelta T cell populations were isolated by flow sorting from peripheral blood mononuclear cells. The library was prepared using multiplex PCR. Sequencing instrument: Illumina MiSeq. TCRdb recomputed clones from the public reads with CATT; identical DNA rows were then combined. For this sample there are roughly 93,000 delta-chain clones; more than 1.4% appear just once. The ten largest clones take up about 10% of the sample. The sequenced sample was gamma-delta T cells from blood. The source is a pool of human donors (malaria-infected and uninfected, not separated).

This clone was found a few times. TCRdb's protein, taken from a much larger clone, differs from this DNA's translation at residue 12, likely owing to a read error; the protein displayed comes from the DNA. V and J are TRDV2 and TRDJ1, with TRDD3 matching over 8 bases. Since TCRdb gives no J gene, matching the DNA to germline was used here to assign it. This CDR3 is built from 19 residues. The germline gives CDR1 GEAIGNYY, CDR2 EKD. The J segment lost 3 bases and the V segment lost 3 bases, leaving 20 bases of the junction unmatched. The CDR3 DNA follows: TGTGCCTGTGACCCCCTGCGTACTGGGGGCCCCGCCGCCTCCGATAAACTCATCTTT. Protein: CACDPLRTGGPAASDKLIF.

A remark on this clone: This DNA's translation and the protein TCRdb lists, from a much larger clone, do not match at residue 23, likely due to a read error; the protein shown is translated from the DNA. The V segment is TRAV38-2/DV8, and no J call was made; the table gives TRDD3 as D, unverified against the DNA. From germline, CDR1 is TSESDYY and CDR2 QEAYKQQN. The CDR3 extends over 24 amino acids. The DNA of the CDR3 is TGTGCTTATAGGAGCGGGCCTTCCTACGACTACTGGGGGATACTGAAGGGGTACACCGATAAACTCACCTTT. This translates into CAYRSGPSYDYWGILKGYTDKLTF.

Comment on this clone: TCRdb shows a much larger clone's protein in place of this DNA's translation, and the two differ at residue 3, likely through a read error; the protein shown is translated from the DNA. This chain joins TRDV3 and TRDJ1; the match to TRDD3 covers 10 bases. TCRdb offers no J gene call, so here the DNA was matched to germline to obtain one. This CDR3 contains 21 residues. The germline CDR1 and CDR2 sequences are TVYSNPD and GDNSRS (reference sequence). Written as DNA, the CDR3 is TGTGCCCTTAGTGGGGTTTGGTGGACCCCCATACTGGGGGATGACACCGATAAACTCATCTTT. Translation gives CALSGVWWTPILGDDTDKLIF.

This clone has a handful of counts. TCRdb's protein, taken from a much larger clone, differs from this DNA's translation at residue 16, likely owing to a read error; the protein displayed comes from the DNA. This sequence joins TRDV2 and TRDJ1; 12 bases are a match to TRDD3. The V gene's germline CDR1 is GEAIGNYY and CDR2 EKD. This CDR3 is 19 amino acids long. The CDR3 DNA reads TGTGCCTGTGACACCCGTACTGGGGGATACTCAACCTTCACCGATGAACTCATCTTT. Its translation is CACDTRTGGYSTFTDELIF.

This clone was recorded a few times. The protein held in TCRdb is that of a much larger clone and does not match this DNA's translation at residue 8, likely because of a read error; the protein shown is translated from the DNA. This chain links TRDV2 with TRDJ1, with D unresolved. TCRdb does not report a J gene; here it was assigned by matching the DNA to germline references. Per germline, CDR1 GEAIGNYY and CDR2 EKD. This CDR3 is 14 amino acids long. Deletions cut 3 bases from V and 5 bases from J, with 15 bases between. The CDR3 here is CACDSLTSSDKLIF. The CDR3 coding sequence is TGTGCCTGTGACTCGCTAACGTCCTCTGATAAACTCATCTTT.

This clone has at least ten counts. The rearrangement links TRDV1 to TRDJ1, with a possible D match to TRDD3 (5 bases). Germline loops: CDR1 TSWWSYY, CDR2 QGS. Trimming shortened V by 0 bases and J by 0 bases, and 35 bases separated the two germline ends. The CDR3 sequence is 24 residues long. This CDR3 reads CALGELEPFLSIRDQTMYTDKLIF. The DNA for the CDR3 is TGTGCTCTTGGGGAACTAGAGCCGTTTCTCTCCATCAGGGATCAAACGATGTACACCGATAAACTCATCTTT.

This clone occurred a few times. The TCRdb record carries a much larger clone's protein, which differs from this DNA's translation at residue 13; a read error is the likely cause, and the protein listed here is the DNA translation. This rearrangement joins TRDV2 to TRDJ3, with 13 positions matching TRDD3. CDR1 and CDR2 from the germline V gene are GEAIGNYY and EKD. J was trimmed by 1 base and V by 3 bases; bases with no gene match: 14. CDR3 length equals 22 residues. CDR3 in DNA: TGTGCCTGTGACGAGGCTTTACTGGGGGATACGCGCAGGTCCTGGGACACCCGACAGATGTTTTTC. This sequence encodes CACDEALLGDTRRSWDTRQMFF.

This clone was observed a few times. TCRdb records a much larger clone's protein for this DNA, with a difference at residue 12 that likely arises from a read error; the protein given is the translation of the DNA. The same CDR3 can be traced to other DNA sequences in this sample. This chain joins TRDV1 and TRDJ1; a possible D gene is TRDD3 (5 bases). V was trimmed by 2 bases and J by 11 bases, leaving 33 bases between them. There are 19 residues in the CDR3. The germline CDR1 and CDR2 sequences are TSWWSYY and QGS. CDR3 sequence: CALGEASSPNYRGGYKLIF. The CDR3, as DNA: TGTGCTCTTGGGGAAGCGTCGAGTCCCAACTACCGGGGGGGCTACAAGCTCATCTTT.

This clone was observed a few times. For this DNA, TCRdb reports the protein of a much larger clone, which diverges at residue 12, most likely from a read error; the protein presented here is translated directly from the DNA. The CDR3 DNA is TGTGCTCTTGGGGAACCTCTGGTCTTGGTCCGTCCCTACACCGATAAACACATCTTT. Translating it yields CALGEPLVLVRPYTDKHIF. The V gene was identified as TRDV1, while no J gene was called; TRDD3, the table's D call, lacks a check against the DNA. CDR1 TSWWSYY and CDR2 QGS come from the germline V gene. The CDR3 is 19 amino acids.

Turning to this clone: TCRdb's protein, taken from a much larger clone, differs from this DNA's translation at residue 13, likely owing to a read error; the protein displayed comes from the DNA. The chain is built from TRDV1 and TRDJ1; TRDD3 aligns across 7 bases. Because TCRdb records no J gene, it was assigned here through a match of the DNA to germline. V dropped 4 bases and J dropped 2; count of bases not matched to a gene: 34. Germline V gives CDR1 TSWWSYY, CDR2 QGS. This CDR3 is built from 24 residues. This CDR3 is CALGVRGPPALNHWGLKGTDKLIF. The CDR3 DNA is TGTGCTCTTGGGGTCCGTGGCCCCCCGGCCCTGAACCACTGGGGCCTTAAGGGGACCGATAAACTCATCTTT.

As concerns this clone: The translation of this DNA and the TCRdb protein of a much larger clone differ at residue 3, probably owing to a read error; the protein shown here is translated from the DNA. V gene TRDV1 combines with J gene TRDJ1; TRDD3 might be the D (5 bases). Germline values: CDR1 TSWWSYY, CDR2 QGS. CDR3 size: 16 residues. The CDR3 DNA reads as TGTGCTCGTGGGGAACTACTCCCCCTTTACACCGATAAACTCATCTTT. As protein: CARGELLPLYTDKLIF.

As concerns this clone: The protein in TCRdb stems from a much larger clone and differs at residue 8 from this DNA's translation, likely a read error; here the protein is translated from the DNA. This rearrangement joins TRDV2 to TRDJ2; D perhaps matches TRDD3 (6 bases). From germline, CDR1 is GEAIGNYY and CDR2 EKD. The CDR3 runs to 15 residues. The V end lost 1 base, the J end lost 4 bases, and 12 bases lay between the germline ends. The CDR3 coding sequence is TGTGCCTGTGACACTGGGGGTCGCCCGACAGCACAACTCTTCTTT. Amino acid sequence: CACDTGGRPTAQLFF.

This clone was seen at least ten times. The genes are TRDV1 and TRDJ1, with TRDD3 matching over 8 bases. The J gene, not given by TCRdb, was assigned here from a germline match of the nucleotide sequence. There are 18 residues in the CDR3. Trimming at V came to 1 base and at J to 3 bases, leaving 13 bases not matched to a gene. The V gene's germline CDR1 is TSWWSYY and CDR2 QGS. The CDR3: CALGEPPVSGGLADKLIF. For the CDR3, the DNA is TGTGCTCTTGGGGAACCCCCTGTCTCTGGGGGACTAGCCGATAAACTCATCTTT.

Details on this clone: TCRdb shows a much larger clone's protein in place of this DNA's translation, and the two differ at residue 17, likely through a read error; the protein shown is translated from the DNA. The CDR3 region has the DNA TGTGCCTTTATCTACCCACGGCCAAAATTACTAACTGGGGGATACATCCACTCCGATAAACTCATCTTT. Amino acid sequence: CAFIYPRPKLLTGGYIHSDKLIF. The chain combines TRDV3 with TRDJ1, with 12 bases matching TRDD3. The CDR3 is 23 residues long. The germline V gene has CDR1 TVYSNPD and CDR2 GDNSRS (reference sequence). With 1 base clipped from V and 3 bases from J, the junction kept 30 bases outside the gene matches.

Note on this clone: A far larger clone is only one base removed, so a read error is likely. The sample carries other DNA sequences with the same CDR3. The J gene is uncalled and the V gene is TRDV2; TRDD3, the D gene given by the table, was not confirmed from the DNA. CDR3 size: 17 residues. Looked up from germline, CDR1 is GEAIGNYY and CDR2 is EKD. The CDR3 DNA sequence: TGTGCCTGTGACATGGTAGGGGATACGCGATTCACCGATAAACTCATTTTT. As protein: CACDMVGDTRFTDKLIF.

This clone was observed a few times. TCRdb's listed protein matches a much larger clone and diverges from this DNA's translation at residue 12, likely through a read error; the protein shown comes from the DNA. The rearrangement joins TRDV1 to TRDJ1, with D tentatively TRDD3 (6 bases). CDR3 length equals 22 residues. Germline V gene data show CDR1 as TSWWSYY and CDR2 as QGS. The V and J ends lost 3 bases and 3 bases respectively, with 35 bases between them. CDR3 loop: CALGEPNTARIPGVLLPDKLIF. In DNA, the CDR3 is TGTGCTCTTGGGGAGCCCAATACAGCTCGGATACCGGGGGTCCTCCTGCCCGATAAACTCATCTTT.

With regard to this clone: A much larger clonotype is one base distant, so this may be a read error. The rearrangement joins TRDV1 to TRDJ1; D is perhaps TRDD3 (5 bases). The J gene, left out of TCRdb, was set here by checking the DNA against germline. Deletions cut 0 bases from V and 0 bases from J, with 26 bases between. The germline V gene has CDR1 TSWWSYY and CDR2 QGS. The CDR3 is 21 amino acids. The CDR3 region has the DNA TGTGCTCTTGGGGAACTACACCTATTCCGGGGACACCCTATATACACCGATAAACTCATCTTT. It translates to CALGELHLFRGHPIYTDKLIF.

As to this clone: A read error likely explains why the TCRdb protein, taken from a much larger clone, differs from this DNA's translation at residue 8; the protein shown is translated from the DNA. Written as DNA, the CDR3 is TGTGCCTGTGACACCACTCCCATACTGGGGGATACTGCCACCGATAAACTCATCTTT. The encoded protein is CACDTTPILGDTATDKLIF. This chain uses TRDV2 with TRDJ1, with 12 bases fitting TRDD3. Germline matching of the DNA provided the J gene here, since TCRdb leaves it blank. CDR1 and CDR2 (germline): GEAIGNYY, EKD. CDR3 length equals 19 residues. V shed 0 bases, J shed 1 base, and the junction held 11 bases outside the gene matches.

The table lists this clone with a few counts. One base separates it from a far larger clone, so it is likely a read error. The sample contains more than one DNA sequence encoding this CDR3. The V gene corresponds to TRDV1; no J gene was called; whether TRDD3, the table's D call, matches the DNA was not checked. CDR3 length equals 15 residues. Germline CDR1 reads TSWWSYY; CDR2 reads QGS. The CDR3 is CALGELRPGPDKLIF. For the CDR3, the DNA is TGTGCTCTTGGGGAACTGAGGCCGGGCCCTGATAAGCTCATCTTT.

There are many counts of this clone. TCRdb attributes to this sequence the protein of a much larger clone, which differs from the DNA translation at residue 5; a read error is likely, and the protein displayed is translated from the DNA. This chain joins TRDV2 and TRDJ1; possible D gene TRDD2, 6 bases. Germline CDR1 GEAIGNYY, CDR2 EKD. This CDR3 is 20 amino acids long. V gave up 7 bases and J gave up 0 bases, with 32 bases separating them. Here the CDR3 DNA reads TGTGCCTGCAAGCCCTACACTCCTTCCCGGGGACTTATTTACACCGATAAACTCATCTTT. It encodes CACKPYTPSRGLIYTDKLIF.

The V gene is TRDV1, the J gene TRDJ1, with 11 bases identical to TRDD3. Matching the DNA to germline supplied the J gene, which TCRdb does not give. CDR1 is TSWWSYY and CDR2 is QGS in the germline V gene. CDR3 size: 19 residues. The V gene end was trimmed by 1 base and the J gene end by 1 base; junction bases not matched to a gene: 11. CDR3 sequence reads: CALGERQTGGYGGTDKLIF. The CDR3 bases are TGTGCTCTTGGGGAACGGCAGACTGGGGGATATGGTGGCACCGATAAACTCATCTTT.